These 18 T cell receptor beta chains came from one sample sequenced in a study of technical replicates of blood from a few donors. TCRdb's table, derived via immunoSEQ multiplex PCR, lists solely in-frame clones and lacks some. Among about 64,000 clones listed, approximately 86% were seen once. Specimen: PBMCs. The receptors shown here come from a human donor in good health. Some clones in this sample may be carry-over from other donors' samples.

The chain combines TRBV2 with TRBJ1-4, with D hard to call. CDR1 is SNHLY and CDR2 is FYNNEI in the germline V gene. Trimming took 0 bases from V and 7 from J, leaving 15 bases between them. This CDR3 has 16 amino acids. For the CDR3, the DNA is TGTGCCAGCAGTGAAGCATCGGGGAGGTACGGTGAAAAACTGTTTTTT. It yields the protein CASSEASGRYGEKLFF. Full variable domain (missing parts from reference TRBV2 and TRBJ1-4): EPEVTQTPSHQVTQMGQEVILRCVPISNHLYFYWYRQILGQKVEFLVSFYNNEISEKSEIFDDQFSVERPDGSNFTLKIRSTKLEDSAMYFCASSEASGRYGEKLFFGSGTQLSVL.

The chain joins TRBV9 to TRBJ1-4; D remains ambiguous. The V and J ends lost 0 bases and 4 bases respectively, with 13 bases between them. Germline CDR1 SGDLS, CDR2 YYNGEE. The CDR3 totals 16 residues. The CDR3 is CASSVAGGGFNEKLFF. DNA for the CDR3: TGTGCCAGCAGCGTAGCCGGAGGAGGGTTTAATGAAAAACTGTTTTTT.

The V and J genes are TRBV7-3 and TRBJ2-2, with no clear D. CDR1 and CDR2 from the germline V gene are SGHTA and FQGTGA. This CDR3 has 14 residues. The V end lost 2 bases, the J end lost 9 bases, and 13 bases lay between the germline ends. This CDR3 is CASSLSGSSRELFF. CDR3 coding DNA: TGTGCCAGCAGCTTATCAGGCTCATCGAGGGAGCTGTTTTTT.

The chain employs TRBV5-4 and TRBJ1-6; D perhaps matches TRBD1 (6 bases). Trimming stripped 3 bases from V and 0 bases from J, with 13 bases between. CDR1 SGHNT and CDR2 YYREEE come from the germline V gene (reference sequence). This CDR3 is 17 amino acids long. The CDR3 coding sequence is TGTGCCAGCAGCTCAGGACAGAGCAACTCCTATAATTCACCCCTCCACTTT. This codes for CASSSGQSNSYNSPLHF.

Written as DNA, the CDR3 is TGTGCCAGCAGCTTGGATCCGGGAGGAGGAAATGAGCAGTTCTTC. This gives the protein CASSLDPGGGNEQFF. V is TRBV5-4 and J is TRBJ2-1; 7 bases match TRBD2. The junction had 7 bases not matched to a gene; V was cut back by 0 bases and J by 7 bases. Germline V gives CDR1 SGHNT, CDR2 YYREEE (reference sequence). This CDR3 has 15 residues.

The chain employs TRBV7-2 and TRBJ2-2; TRBD2 agrees at 10 bases. Germline CDR1 is SGHTA and CDR2 is FQGNSA. V lost 4 bases to trimming and J lost 5 bases; unmatched junction nucleotides: 4. CDR3 length: 15 amino acids. This CDR3 is CASSSTSGLTGELFF. DNA of the CDR3: TGTGCCAGCAGCTCGACTAGCGGGCTTACCGGGGAGCTGTTTTTT.

DNA of the CDR3: TGTGCCAGCAGCTTAGACTCGAGTATAAGGCAGTATTTT. This encodes CASSLDSSIRQYF. V and J are TRBV7-2 and TRBJ2-3; no reliable D call. There are 13 residues in the CDR3. V shed 1 base and J shed 11 bases, with 13 bases lying between them. Germline V lookup: CDR1 SGHTA, CDR2 FQGNSA.

V usage is TRBV29-1 and J usage is TRBJ1-2; tentative D call: TRBD1 (5 bases). V was pared by 1 base and J by 8 bases, with 11 bases between. CDR3 length: 12 residues. CDR1 is SQVTM and CDR2 is ANQGSEA in the germline V gene. For the CDR3, the DNA is TGCAGCGTTGAAGTGGCAGGGAAGGGCTACACCTTC. Its protein is CSVEVAGKGYTF.

The chain combines TRBV5-6 with TRBJ2-5, with 7 bases fitting TRBD1. Germline-derived CDR1 and CDR2 are SGHDT and YYEEEE. V shed 0 bases and J 6 bases; nucleotides not matched to a gene: 14. The CDR3 length is 17 residues. In nucleotides, the CDR3 is TGTGCCAGCAGCTTGGTAGGGGCCACAGGGGTATCAAAGACCCAGTACTTC. Translated: CASSLVGATGVSKTQYF.

V gene TRBV7-2 combines with J gene TRBJ2-7, with a tentative D call TRBD1 (5 bases). This CDR3 contains 13 residues. V gave up 5 bases and J gave up 7 bases, with 15 bases separating them. The germline V gene encodes CDR1 SGHTA and CDR2 FQGNSA. This chain's CDR3 is CASSPGVGQEQYF. The CDR3 region has the DNA TGTGCCAGCAGCCCCGGTGTGGGGCAAGAGCAGTACTTC.

This clone was seen a handful of times. The chain combines TRBV6-1 with TRBJ1-2; the D is unclear. Germline V lookup: CDR1 MNHNS, CDR2 SASEGT. Trimming pared 0 bases from V and 7 bases from J, leaving 3 bases between. This CDR3 region has 11 residues. CDR3 DNA: TGTGCCAGCAGTGAAGCGCGTGGCTACACCTTC. Residues: CASSEARGYTF.

The chain uses TRBV6-6 and TRBJ2-7; 10 bases agree with TRBD2. Trimming at V came to 6 bases and at J to 1 base, leaving 3 bases not matched to a gene. Germline CDR1 is MNHNY and CDR2 is SVGAGI (reference sequence). CDR3 length equals 14 residues. The CDR3 DNA reads as TGTGCCAGCAGCTTAGCGGGGGGATCCTACGAGCAGTACTTC. Residues: CASSLAGGSYEQYF.

The gene calls are TRBV5-8 and TRBJ1-5; 8 bases fit TRBD1. This CDR3 comprises 16 residues. The V gene end was trimmed by 5 bases and the J gene end by 2 bases; junction bases not matched to a gene: 9. Germline CDR1 is SGHTS and CDR2 is YDEGEE. CDR3 sequence: CASRPDRVGGNQPQHF. The CDR3 DNA follows: TGTGCCAGCAGACCGGACAGGGTTGGAGGCAATCAGCCCCAGCATTTT.

The CDR3 coding sequence is TGTGCCAGCAGCTTGGGGGAGGGCTATGGCTACACCTTC. This gives the protein CASSLGEGYGYTF. The chain recombines TRBV5-6 with TRBJ1-2; D call uncertain. In germline, CDR1 is SGHDT, CDR2 YYEEEE. V was shortened by 0 bases and J by 4 bases, with 7 bases between the two germline ends. The CDR3 extends over 13 amino acids.

The V gene is TRBV29-1, the J gene TRBJ2-7; 9 positions agree with TRBD2. V was clipped by 1 base and J by 6 bases; unmatched bases: 4. Germline lookup yields CDR1 SQVTM and CDR2 ANQGSEA. The CDR3 is 13 amino acids. CDR3 in amino acids: CSVEGSGSVEQYF. The CDR3 nucleotides are TGCAGCGTTGAAGGTAGCGGGAGTGTCGAGCAGTACTTC.

V gene TRBV5-4 combines with J gene TRBJ2-3; D might be TRBD2 (7 bases). The CDR3 has 14 residues. The ends were cut back, 1 base at V and 5 bases at J, with 11 bases in the middle. Per the germline V gene, CDR1 is SGHNT and CDR2 is YYREEE (reference sequence). CDR3 in amino acids: CASSLKGGGDTQYF. As DNA, the CDR3 is TGTGCCAGCAGCTTGAAAGGGGGGGGAGATACGCAGTATTTT.

By frequency in the sample, this clone is medium-sized. The rearrangement joins TRBV4-2 to TRBJ1-6; D is uncertain. Per germline, CDR1 LGHNA and CDR2 YNFKEQ. The CDR3 covers 14 residues. Trimming pared 0 bases from V and 7 bases from J, leaving 7 bases between. The CDR3 sequence is CASSQDVENSPLHF. The CDR3 DNA follows: TGTGCCAGCAGCCAAGATGTGGAGAATTCACCCCTCCACTTT.

This clone was seen only once. This chain uses TRBV18 with TRBJ2-7, with 9 bases that match TRBD2. CDR3 length: 14 residues. The germline V gene encodes CDR1 KGHSH and CDR2 LQKENI. V lost 3 bases to trimming and J lost 7 bases; unmatched junction nucleotides: 7. In DNA, the CDR3 is TGTGCCAGCTCACCTCTAGCGGGGCAGGGGGAGCAGTACTTC. Translating it yields CASSPLAGQGEQYF.